Below, 4 T cell receptor beta chains from the same sample are listed, as sequenced in a study of blood T cell repertoires in COVID-19. Libraries were prepared by immunoSEQ multiplex PCR; TCRdb keeps only in-frame clonotypes and omits some of them. Among around 65,000 clones listed, roughly 86% were seen once. Sequenced material: peripheral blood. These receptors all stem from a human donor in a cohort sampled during active COVID-19.

This clone showed up just once. The chain joins TRBV6-1 to TRBJ2-7; D may be TRBD1 (6 bases). Germline CDR1 reads MNHNS; CDR2 reads SASEGT. V was cut by 8 bases and J by 2 bases, with 19 bases left in between. There are 15 residues in the CDR3. CDR3 loop: CASLRGWGRTYEQYF. Here the CDR3 DNA reads TGTGCCAGCCTTAGGGGGTGGGGCAGGACCTACGAGCAGTACTTC.

The sample holds a few counts of this clone. The V gene is TRBV14, the J gene TRBJ2-1; 11 nucleotides match TRBD2. Trimming at V came to 4 bases and at J to 6 bases, leaving 5 bases not matched to a gene. Germline assignment: CDR1 SGHDN and CDR2 FVKESK. This CDR3 has 15 residues. The DNA for the CDR3 is TGTGCCAGCAGCCTGACTAGCGGGATAAGCAATGAGCAGTTCTTC. Its translation is CASSLTSGISNEQFF.

V usage is TRBV21-1 and J usage is TRBJ2-4; TRBD2 is the table's D call and was not checked against the DNA. TRBV21-1 corresponds to a pseudogene. The CDR3 has 16 amino acids. The CDR3 is CASSPGRGRTKNIQYF. The DNA for the CDR3 is TGTGCCAGCAGTCCGGGGAGGGGAAGAACCAAAAACATTCAGTACTTC.

This clone was seen once. The chain recombines TRBV3-1 (or the pseudogene TRBV3-2) with TRBJ1-2; TRBD1 matches 9 bases. This CDR3 has 14 residues. Germline CDR1 is LGHDT and CDR2 is YNNKEL (reference sequence). The V segment lost 6 bases and the J segment 8 bases; nucleotides outside the gene matches: 10. In DNA form, the CDR3 reads TGTGCCAGCAGACCTCCGGGACAGGGTCAGGGCTACACCTTC. It specifies CASRPPGQGQGYTF.